A selection of T cell receptor beta chains follows, all from one sample in a study of T cell responses to AZD1222 COVID-19 vaccine. Assay used: immunoSEQ multiplex PCR; TCRdb lists only in-frame clones, some missing. The sample consists of more than 120,000 clones, 88% of them appearing once. The source material was peripheral blood, sampled 28 days after the second dose of the MenACWY control vaccine. All receptors come from an adult who received the MenACWY meningococcal vaccine as a control. Both conserved end residues are part of each CDR3. The D gene is left open where the match is weak. The size entry is marked missing in some rows and otherwise reads once, few, many or a size class.

size,V,J,D,DNA,CDR3
.,TRBV7-2,TRBJ2-1,.,TGTGCCAGCACCTACGGGGGAGTTTACAATGAGCAGTTCTTC,CASTYGGVYNEQFF
.,TRBV19,TRBJ2-7,.,TGTGCCAGTAGTCCCCAGAGGAGAGAGTACGAGCAGTACTTC,CASSPQRREYEQYF
.,TRBV11-3,TRBJ2-3,.,TGTGCCAGCAGCTTCGGGGTGACTCCCACAGATACGCAGTATTTT,CASSFGVTPTDTQYF
.,TRBV19,TRBJ1-1,.,TGTGCCAGTAGTATAGCCCCCGGGAACACTGAAGCTTTCTTT,CASSIAPGNTEAFF
.,TRBV2,TRBJ2-7,.,TGTGCCAGCAGGGCTGGAAGAAATACCTACGAGCAGTACTTC,CASRAGRNTYEQYF
.,TRBV5-4,TRBJ2-1,.,TGTGCCAGCAGCCCTCTTGCGGTTGGGATTTCCAATGAGCAGTTCTTC,CASSPLAVGISNEQFF
.,TRBV19,TRBJ2-2,.,TGTGCCAGTAGTATCGGACGGACCGGGGAGCTGTTTTTT,CASSIGRTGELFF
.,TRBV7-3,TRBJ2-1,TRBD2,TGTGCCAGCAGCCCGGGACTAGCCTACAATGAGCAGTTCTTC,CASSPGLAYNEQFF
.,TRBV7-9,TRBJ2-1,.,TGTGCCAGCAGCTACTTTGACAATGAGCAGTTCTTC,CASSYFDNEQFF
.,TRBV5-1,TRBJ2-1,TRBD2,TGCGCCAGCAGCTTAGTGGCTAGCGGGGATTACAATGAGCAGTTCTTC,CASSLVASGDYNEQFF
.,TRBV28,TRBJ1-4,.,TGTGCCAGCTCCGGGACTGACTCAACTAATGAAAAACTGTTTTTT,CASSGTDSTNEKLFF
.,TRBV7-3,TRBJ1-2,.,TGTGCCAGCAGCTTAGATGAGGGTAGCGGCTACACCTTC,CASSLDEGSGYTF
.,TRBV29-1,TRBJ1-2,TRBD1,TGCAGCGTCCTCGGAGGGGGCGCGGATGGCTACACCTTC,CSVLGGGADGYTF
.,TRBV12-3/TRBV12-4,TRBJ1-5,.,TGTGCCAGCAGTTTGTTTGGGGATCAGCCCCAGCATTTT,CASSLFGDQPQHF
.,TRBV4-1,TRBJ1-6,.,TGCGCCAGCAGCCAAGCTCCTGGGAATAATTCACCCCTCCACTTT,CASSQAPGNNSPLHF
.,TRBV30,TRBJ1-2,.,TGTGCCTGGAGTCGACAGATTGGAGGGGGCTACACCTTC,CAWSRQIGGGYTF
.,TRBV19,TRBJ2-1,.,TGTGCCAGTAGTAGGGGGACTTCCTACAATGAGCAGTTCTTC,CASSRGTSYNEQFF
few,TRBV5-1,TRBJ1-2,TRBD1,TGCGCCAGCAGCTTGGCCCCCGGACAGGCGTACACCTTC,CASSLAPGQAYTF
.,TRBV6-5,TRBJ2-1,.,TGTGCCACCTCAGGCGCTACCTACAATGAGCAGTTCTTC,CATSGATYNEQFF
.,TRBV2,TRBJ1-6,.,TGTGCCAGCAGTAATATCGGACCCCTCCACTTT,CASSNIGPLHF
once,TRBV4-1,TRBJ2-1,TRBD1,TGCGCCAGCAGCCAAGAGGTCGCCGGGACAGGGTGGGTTGAGCAGTTCTTC,CASSQEVAGTGWVEQFF
.,TRBV10-1,TRBJ1-2,.,TGCGCCAGCATCCAAACGCCCGGGACCTCTAACTATGGCTACACCTTC,CASIQTPGTSNYGYTF
.,TRBV11-3,TRBJ1-6,.,TGTGCCAGCGGGATGGGGAGACCCAATTCACCCCTCCACTTT,CASGMGRPNSPLHF
.,TRBV29-1,TRBJ1-1,.,TGCAGCGCTGGAGAAGGGGCGGCCACTGAAGCTTTCTTT,CSAGEGAATEAFF
.,TRBV6-5,TRBJ1-4,TRBD1,TGTGCCAGCAGGGCCGGGACAGGTATCGAAAAACTGTTTTTT,CASRAGTGIEKLFF
few,TRBV18,TRBJ2-7,.,TGTGCCAGCTCACGGCCCAGTACCGAGCAGTACTTC,CASSRPSTEQYF
.,TRBV7-9,TRBJ1-6,.,TGTGCCAGCAGCTTGGGAGGAACCAATTCACCCCTCCACTTT,CASSLGGTNSPLHF
.,TRBV19,TRBJ2-7,.,TGTGCCAGTAGTATTTCCAGGGAGGACGAGCAGTACTTC,CASSISREDEQYF
.,TRBV9,TRBJ1-1,.,TGTGCCAGCAGCGCTCAACAGGGCGGCACTGAAGCTTTCTTT,CASSAQQGGTEAFF
.,TRBV5-1,TRBJ2-1,TRBD2,TGCGCCAGCAGCCTAGCTAGCGGGGTTCGTAATGAGCAGTTCTTC,CASSLASGVRNEQFF
.,TRBV19,TRBJ1-5,TRBD1,TGTGCCAGTAGTATTAACAGGAGGGACAGGGGGGCTAGCAATCAGCCCCAGCATTTT,CASSINRRDRGASNQPQHF
.,TRBV4-3,TRBJ1-5,.,TGCGCCAGCAGCCACCTCAGAGGAGGGGGTCAGCCCCAGCATTTT,CASSHLRGGGQPQHF
.,TRBV19,TRBJ1-6,.,TGTGCCAGTAGCCCTCAGCGCAGAGGTCATAATTCACCCCTCCACTTT,CASSPQRRGHNSPLHF
.,TRBV12-3/TRBV12-4,TRBJ2-7,.,TGTGCCAGCAGTGCAAGACTACCCGTCGAGCAGTACTTC,CASSARLPVEQYF
.,TRBV5-4,TRBJ2-1,TRBD2,TGTGCCAGCAGCTTAGCTAGCGGGGTTTACAATGAGCAGTTCTTC,CASSLASGVYNEQFF
.,TRBV7-3,TRBJ1-2,.,TGTGCCAGCAGCCTGATGGGGAGCAGGGTGGATGGCTACACCTTC,CASSLMGSRVDGYTF
.,TRBV6-1,TRBJ1-5,.,TGTGCCAGCAGTGAACACGGGGGGGCGCCGGGGCAGCCCCAGCATTTT,CASSEHGGAPGQPQHF
.,TRBV7-3,TRBJ2-7,.,TGTGCCAGCAGCCCCCATGGGGCAGGGGTGGGGGTGCTAAACGAGCAGTACTTC,CASSPHGAGVGVLNEQYF
.,TRBV28,TRBJ1-5,.,TGTGCCAGCAGTTTACCGACGGGGCCACAGCCCCAGCATTTT,CASSLPTGPQPQHF
.,TRBV5-1,TRBJ2-7,TRBD1,TGCGCCAGCAGCCCCAGGACAGGGGCCTCCTACGAGCAGTACTTC,CASSPRTGASYEQYF
.,TRBV6-1,TRBJ1-1,.,TGTGCCAGCAGTGGAGCACCAGGAGTTGGGGGCATGAACACTGAAGCTTTCTTT,CASSGAPGVGGMNTEAFF
.,TRBV7-9,TRBJ1-5,TRBD1,TGTGCCAGCAGCAATACAGGGGGCGGCCAGCCCCAGCATTTT,CASSNTGGGQPQHF
.,TRBV7-9,TRBJ1-5,.,TGTGCCAGCAGCTTGGGGGTTGAGCCCCAGCATTTT,CASSLGVEPQHF